These 5 T cell receptor beta chains share one sample of origin, sequenced in a study of shared clonotypes between healthy human individuals. Using immunoSEQ multiplex PCR, the repertoire was profiled, and TCRdb retains in-frame clones only, with some absent. Here the sample spans about 450,000 clones, 70% to 80% being singletons. The sequenced sample was PBMCs. The receptors here all came from a woman aged 40 to 50 in good health. Some clones in this sample may be carry-over from other donors' samples.

The chain uses TRBV28 and TRBJ1-2; D gene uncertain. Germline CDR1 reads MDHEN; CDR2 reads SYDVKM. V lost 2 bases to trimming and J lost 4 bases, with 11 bases between them. CDR3 length: 14 amino acids. The CDR3 nucleotides are TGTGCCAGCAGTTTAAAATCCCTTGTCTATGGCTACACCTTC. This codes for CASSLKSLVYGYTF.

The rearrangement joins TRBV11-3 to TRBJ2-7; D possibly corresponds to TRBD1 (6 bases). The CDR3 loop spans 13 amino acids. V dropped 3 bases and J dropped 6 bases, with 12 bases sitting between them. Germline CDR1 and CDR2: SGHNT and YENEEA. The CDR3 is CASSFQGQAEQYF. CDR3 coding DNA: TGTGCCAGCAGCTTTCAGGGGCAGGCCGAGCAGTACTTC.

The chain is built from TRBV5-4 and TRBJ2-5, with 11 bases fitting TRBD2. J was trimmed by 0 bases and V by 4 bases; bases with no gene match: 5. The CDR3 loop spans 16 amino acids. Germline V gene sequence: CDR1 SGHNT, CDR2 YYREEE (reference sequence). This CDR3 is CASSARTSGYQETQYF. CDR3 nucleotides: TGTGCCAGCAGCGCCCGGACTAGCGGGTACCAAGAGACCCAGTACTTC. Drawing the rest from reference TRBV5-4 and TRBJ2-5, the complete variable domain is ETGVTQSPTHLIKTRGQQVTLRCSSQSGHNTVSWYQQALGQGPQFIFQYYREEENGRGNFPPRFSGLQFPNYSSELNVNALELDDSALYLCASSARTSGYQETQYFGPGTRLLVL.

The CDR3 nucleotides are TGTGCCAGTAGGACCGGGGTAGCGGGAGGGCGTAGCTCCTACAATGAGCAGTTCTTC. This gives the protein CASRTGVAGGRSSYNEQFF. The chain uses TRBV19 and TRBJ2-1, with 11 bases aligning to TRBD2. Germline V gene lookup returns CDR1 LNHDA and CDR2 SQIVND (reference sequence). The CDR3 totals 19 residues. The V and J ends lost 6 bases and 0 bases, in that order; junction bases with no gene match: 13.

Remarks on this clone: A read error is likely here: a far larger clone is one base away. The V gene is TRBV20-1, the J gene TRBJ2-5, with D possibly being TRBD1 (6 bases). This CDR3 has 11 amino acids. Germline V gives CDR1 DFQATT, CDR2 SNEGSKA (reference sequence). The CDR3, as DNA: TGCAGCGGACAGTTAGGAGAGACCCAGCACTTC. It yields the protein CSGQLGETQHF.